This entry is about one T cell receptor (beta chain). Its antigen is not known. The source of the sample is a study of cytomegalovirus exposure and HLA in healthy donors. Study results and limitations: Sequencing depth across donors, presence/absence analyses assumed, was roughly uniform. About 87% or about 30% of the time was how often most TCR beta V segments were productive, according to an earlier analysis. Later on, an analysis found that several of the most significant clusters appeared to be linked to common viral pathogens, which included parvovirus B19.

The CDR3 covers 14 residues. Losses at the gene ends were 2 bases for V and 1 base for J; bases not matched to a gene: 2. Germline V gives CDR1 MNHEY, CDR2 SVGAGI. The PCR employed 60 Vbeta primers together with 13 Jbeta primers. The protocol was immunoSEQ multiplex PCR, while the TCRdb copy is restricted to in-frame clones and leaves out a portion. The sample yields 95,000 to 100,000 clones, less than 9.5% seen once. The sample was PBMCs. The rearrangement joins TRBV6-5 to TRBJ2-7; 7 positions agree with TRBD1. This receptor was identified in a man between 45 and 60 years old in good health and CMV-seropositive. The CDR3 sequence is CASSYGTESYEQYF. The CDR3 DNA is TGTGCCAGCAGTTACGGGACAGAATCCTACGAGCAGTACTTC.